The 8 T cell receptor beta chains below were found in one sample sequenced in a study of T cell repertoires in cytomegalovirus infection. Using its own MiXCR run on the reads, TCRdb lists one record per CDR3 protein. The sample holds over 250,000 distinct CDR3 sequences, roughly a quarter seen once. Sequenced sample: PBMCs. These receptor sequences come from a human donor in good health (CMV status not recorded). Some clones in this sample may be carry-over from other donors' samples.

V gene TRBV2 combines with J gene TRBJ2-2; D unresolved. V dropped 8 bases and J dropped 1 base, with 14 bases sitting between them. The germline V gene encodes CDR1 SNHLY and CDR2 FYNNEI. The CDR3 has 15 amino acids. The CDR3 sequence is CASLRSDGNTGELFF. In DNA, the CDR3 is TGTGCCAGCCTTCGCTCGGACGGGAACACCGGGGAGCTGTTTTTT.

This chain uses TRBV28 with TRBJ2-7, with a tentative D call TRBD2 (6 bases). The CDR3 covers 12 residues. Trimming removed 2 bases from V and 9 bases from J, with 11 bases in between. Germline lookup yields CDR1 MDHEN and CDR2 SYDVKM. CDR3 amino acids: CASSLSSSGQYF. For the CDR3, the DNA is TGTGCCAGCAGTTTAAGTAGTAGCGGGCAGTACTTC.

The CDR3 sequence is CASSLSGQGGNEQFF. In DNA, the CDR3 is TGTGCCAGCAGCTTATCCGGACAGGGGGGAAATGAGCAGTTCTTC. V and J are TRBV11-2 and TRBJ2-1; 10 bases fit TRBD1. Germline CDR1 and CDR2: SGHAT and FQNNGV. This CDR3 has 15 residues. Trimming at V came to 2 bases and at J to 7 bases, leaving 5 bases not matched to a gene.

This clonotype appeared a few times. The J gene is TRBJ2-3, the V gene TRBV7-6; D is ambiguous. This CDR3 comprises 14 residues. Trimming left V 5 bases short and J 1 base short, with 10 bases between. Per the germline V gene, CDR1 is SGHVS and CDR2 is FNYEAQ. CDR3 amino acids: CASSPITRTDTQYF. CDR3 DNA sequence: TGTGCCAGCAGCCCCATCACCCGCACAGATACGCAGTATTTT.

The chain has TRBV20-1 and TRBJ2-7; 9 bases align to TRBD2. CDR3 size: 16 residues. CDR1 and CDR2 from the germline V gene are DFQATT and SNEGSKA (reference sequence). The ends lost 5 bases at V and 3 bases at J; junction bases unmatched: 14. This CDR3 reads CSAASLRLADNYEQYF. The CDR3, as DNA: TGCAGTGCTGCCTCCCTTAGACTAGCGGATAACTACGAGCAGTACTTC.

This clonotype was detected many times. The chain uses TRBV7-2 and TRBJ2-6; D is undetermined. The ends were cut back, 4 bases at V and 2 bases at J, with 6 bases in the middle. Germline assignment: CDR1 SGHTA and CDR2 FQGNSA. The CDR3 sequence is 14 residues long. The CDR3 reads CASSSPAGANVLTF. The CDR3 coding sequence is TGTGCCAGCAGCTCCCCGGCTGGGGCCAACGTCCTGACTTTC.

The rearrangement links TRBV29-1 to TRBJ2-2; D remains unclear. Trimming removed 5 bases at V and 5 bases at J, with 12 bases between. Germline V gene data show CDR1 as SQVTM and CDR2 as ANQGSEA. The CDR3 consists of 13 residues. CDR3 nucleotide sequence: TGCAGCGTTAAGGCTATGCTAACCGGGGAGCTGTTTTTT. Translated: CSVKAMLTGELFF.

This clonotype was picked up many times. The rearrangement uses TRBV7-2 and TRBJ2-5; 8 bases are shared with TRBD2. In germline, CDR1 is SGHTA, CDR2 FQGNSA. Trimming at V came to 1 base and at J to 1 base, leaving 5 bases not matched to a gene. The CDR3 has 16 residues. CDR3 in amino acids: CASSLVPGRAQETQYF. CDR3 in DNA: TGTGCCAGCAGCTTAGTCCCCGGGAGGGCCCAAGAGACCCAGTACTTC.